This TCR beta chain was recovered during a study of cytomegalovirus exposure and HLA in healthy donors. Whole-study context: Early released data had around 79 million unique TCRs, all coming from HLA-typed donors.

The PCR was carried out with 60 Vbeta primers and 13 Jbeta primers. Method: immunoSEQ multiplex PCR; TCRdb's copy keeps in-frame clones and lacks some. The sample consists of 200,000 or so clones, approximately 80% of them appearing once. The CDR3 extends over 15 amino acids. The V gene lost 7 bases and the J gene lost 1 base, with 16 bases spanning the gap. The V gene's germline CDR1 is MNHNY and CDR2 SVGAGI (reference sequence). What was sequenced was PBMCs. The rearrangement uses TRBV6-6 and TRBJ2-5; D gene unclear. The clonotype originates from a man in his forties or fifties in good health and CMV-seronegative. This CDR3 reads CASTTSPLVQETQYF. For the CDR3, the DNA is TGTGCCAGCACTACGTCCCCACTGGTCCAAGAGACCCAGTACTTC.